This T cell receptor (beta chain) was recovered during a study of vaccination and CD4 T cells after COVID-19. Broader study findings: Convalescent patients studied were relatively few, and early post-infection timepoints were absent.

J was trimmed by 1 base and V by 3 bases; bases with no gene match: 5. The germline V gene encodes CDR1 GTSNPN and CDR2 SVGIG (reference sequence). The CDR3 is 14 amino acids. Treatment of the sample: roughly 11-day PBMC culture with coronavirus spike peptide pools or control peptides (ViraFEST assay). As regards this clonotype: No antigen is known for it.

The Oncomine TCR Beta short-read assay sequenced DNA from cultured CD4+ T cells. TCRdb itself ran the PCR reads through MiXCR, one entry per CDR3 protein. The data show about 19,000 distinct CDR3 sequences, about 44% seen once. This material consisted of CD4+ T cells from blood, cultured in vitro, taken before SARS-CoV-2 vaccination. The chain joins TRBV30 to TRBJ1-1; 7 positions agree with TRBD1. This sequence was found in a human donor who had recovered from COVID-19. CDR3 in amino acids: CAWRTGTPNTEAFF. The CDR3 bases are TGTGCCTGGAGGACAGGGACACCGAACACTGAAGCTTTCTTT.